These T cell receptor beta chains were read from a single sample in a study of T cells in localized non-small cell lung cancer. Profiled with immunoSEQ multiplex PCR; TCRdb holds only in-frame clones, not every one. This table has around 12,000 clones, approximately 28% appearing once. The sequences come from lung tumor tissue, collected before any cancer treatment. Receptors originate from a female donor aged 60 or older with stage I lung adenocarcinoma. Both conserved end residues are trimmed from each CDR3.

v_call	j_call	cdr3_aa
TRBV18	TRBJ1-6	ASSPGRDSPLH
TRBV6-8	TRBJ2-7	ASSHPRQESRKEQY
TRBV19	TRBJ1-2	ASSPRPGTGNGYT
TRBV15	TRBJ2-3	ATSRGGGKSDTQY
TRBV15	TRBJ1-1	ATSRVQGFTEAF
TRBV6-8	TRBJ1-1	ASSARPADTEAF
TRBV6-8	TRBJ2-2	ASSYGVANTGELF
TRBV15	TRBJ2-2	ATSRLTSGYTGELF
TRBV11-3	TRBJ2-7	ASSLPGPGKDEQY
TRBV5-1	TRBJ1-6	ASSLAQGENSPLH
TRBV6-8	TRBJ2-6	ASSSGFSGANVLT
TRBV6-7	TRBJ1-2	ASSYLVGYT